This T cell receptor beta chain was identified during a study of siplizumab effects on memory and regulatory T cells. Here immunoSEQ multiplex PCR was the method, and the copy in TCRdb shows in-frame clones only, minus some. In the table there are roughly 100,000 clones, roughly 92% of which are singletons. Per germline, CDR1 LNHDA and CDR2 SQIVND (reference sequence). V was shortened by 4 bases and J by 5 bases, with 8 bases between the two germline ends. The CDR3 extends over 12 amino acids. General study findings and limits: Roughly 75-95% of proliferating CD4+ or CD8+ clones defied assignment to a naive or memory phenotype.

On this clone: Its antigen is as yet unknown.

This chain connects TRBV19 to TRBJ2-5; no clear D gene. Specimen: CD4+ T cells sorted from blood. The sequence was obtained from a human donor in good health. The CDR3 loop reads CASSRTLETQYF. DNA for the CDR3: TGTGCCAGTAGTAGAACTCTGGAGACCCAGTACTTC.